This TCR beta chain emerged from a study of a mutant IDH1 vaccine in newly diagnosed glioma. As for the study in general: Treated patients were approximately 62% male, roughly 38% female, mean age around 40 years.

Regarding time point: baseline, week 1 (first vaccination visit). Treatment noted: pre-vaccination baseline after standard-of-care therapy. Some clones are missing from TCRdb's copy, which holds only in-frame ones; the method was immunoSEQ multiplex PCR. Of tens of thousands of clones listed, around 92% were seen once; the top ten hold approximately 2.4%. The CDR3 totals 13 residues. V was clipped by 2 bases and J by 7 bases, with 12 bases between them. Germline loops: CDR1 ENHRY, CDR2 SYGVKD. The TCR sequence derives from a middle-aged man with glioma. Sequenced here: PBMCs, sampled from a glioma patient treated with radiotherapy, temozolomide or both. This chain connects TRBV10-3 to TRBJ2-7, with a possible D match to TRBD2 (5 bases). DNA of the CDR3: TGTGCCATCAGTGAGACCGGAACGGGGGAGCAGTACTTC. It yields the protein CAISETGTGEQYF.